A single sample is the source of the 20 T cell receptor beta chains below, sequenced in a study of T cell changes during pregnancy in multiple sclerosis. Clones were sequenced by immunoSEQ multiplex PCR, and TCRdb holds only the in-frame ones, with some missing. The sample includes 50,000 to 70,000 clones, over 85% of them seen just once. Here the sequenced sample was peripheral blood, taken in the second trimester of pregnancy. Receptors originate from a female donor with multiple sclerosis, enrolled in a pregnancy study.

This chain joins TRBV19 and TRBJ1-2; 8 bases line up with TRBD1. The ends lost 7 bases at V and 5 bases at J; junction bases unmatched: 9. The CDR3 is 14 amino acids. Germline values: CDR1 LNHDA, CDR2 SQIVND (reference sequence). CDR3 region: CASTGQGHEYGYTF. CDR3 coding DNA: TGTGCCAGTACAGGACAGGGACACGAATATGGCTACACCTTC.

The chain is built from TRBV2 and TRBJ2-2; weak D call: TRBD2 (5 bases). Germline values: CDR1 SNHLY, CDR2 FYNNEI. Trimming removed 6 bases from V and 4 bases from J, with 15 bases in between. There are 15 residues in the CDR3. CDR3 residues: CASRREYGGTGELFF. CDR3 nucleotides: TGTGCCAGCAGGAGGGAGTACGGAGGCACCGGGGAGCTGTTTTTT.

This sequence joins TRBV11-2 and TRBJ2-7, with a possible D match to TRBD1 (5 bases). There are 13 residues in the CDR3. Germline values: CDR1 SGHAT, CDR2 FQNNGV. Trimming removed 1 base from V and 2 bases from J, with 6 bases in between. The chain's CDR3 is CASSLGQPYEQYF. The DNA for the CDR3 is TGTGCCAGCAGCTTAGGACAGCCCTACGAGCAGTACTTC.

The chain recombines TRBV7-9 with TRBJ1-3, with 7 nucleotides matching TRBD1. Looked up from germline, CDR1 is SEHNR and CDR2 is FQNEAQ (reference sequence). This CDR3 has 17 residues. Losses at the gene ends were 3 bases for V and 4 bases for J; bases not matched to a gene: 12. CDR3 sequence: CASSFIGTGVSGNTIYF. In DNA form, the CDR3 reads TGTGCCAGCAGCTTCATAGGAACAGGGGTTTCGGGAAACACCATATATTTT.

J is TRBJ2-1 and V is TRBV2; D possibly corresponds to TRBD1 (5 bases). The CDR3 has 12 amino acids. Trimming cost V 7 bases and J 7 bases, with 11 bases left between them. From germline, CDR1 is SNHLY and CDR2 FYNNEI. The CDR3, as DNA: TGTGCCAGCACTCTTAGGGGAAATGAGCAGTTCTTC. Translation gives CASTLRGNEQFF.

This clone was found a few times. This chain links TRBV19 with TRBJ1-1, with a weak D call TRBD1 (6 bases). The V gene lost 10 bases and the J gene lost 3 bases, with 18 bases spanning the gap. CDR1 and CDR2 from the germline V gene are LNHDA and SQIVND (reference sequence). CDR3 length: 14 residues. CDR3 protein: CATQTGGEDTEAFF. For the CDR3, the DNA is TGTGCCACCCAGACGGGGGGCGAGGACACTGAAGCTTTCTTT.

The chain employs TRBV19 and TRBJ2-7, with 13 positions matching TRBD2. Trimming removed 6 bases from V and 7 bases from J; junction bases left unmatched: 9. The CDR3 length is 15 residues. In germline, CDR1 is LNHDA, CDR2 SQIVND (reference sequence). CDR3 amino acids: CASRNQPGLAGEQYF. CDR3 coding DNA: TGTGCCAGTAGGAACCAACCGGGACTAGCGGGGGAGCAGTACTTC.

The chain has TRBV29-1 and TRBJ1-5, with TRBD1 as a possible D gene (6 bases). V lost 4 bases to trimming and J lost 3 bases, with 10 bases between them. The CDR3 extends over 13 amino acids. Germline assignment: CDR1 SQVTM and CDR2 ANQGSEA. CDR3 amino acids: CSVVGQPNQPQHF. The CDR3 DNA reads TGCAGCGTTGTTGGACAGCCCAATCAGCCCCAGCATTTT.

J is TRBJ2-1 and V is TRBV10-3, with 10 nucleotides matching TRBD1. V shed 3 bases and J 0 bases; nucleotides not matched to a gene: 5. Germline assignment: CDR1 ENHRY and CDR2 SYGVKD. CDR3 length: 17 residues. CDR3 sequence (DNA): TGTGCCATCAGTGATTGGGGACAGGGGAGCTCCTACAATGAGCAGTTCTTC. As protein: CAISDWGQGSSYNEQFF.

The chain has TRBV4-2 and TRBJ2-3; 13 positions agree with TRBD2. The CDR3 is 16 residues long. Germline V gives CDR1 LGHNA, CDR2 YNFKEQ. Trimming cost V 4 bases and J 6 bases; bases outside gene matches: 7. CDR3 in DNA: TGTGCCAGCAGCCGCGGGACTAGCGGGAACGCCGATACGCAGTATTTT. This gives the protein CASSRGTSGNADTQYF.

V and J are TRBV5-6 and TRBJ2-5; 8 nucleotides align to TRBD1. The trim removed 4 bases at V and 5 bases at J, leaving 13 bases unmatched. Germline V gene data show CDR1 as SGHDT and CDR2 as YYEEEE. This CDR3 has 16 amino acids. The CDR3 is CASSGLGRGLGETQYF. The CDR3 nucleotides are TGTGCCAGCAGCGGGTTAGGCAGGGGGCTTGGGGAGACCCAGTACTTC.

The chain employs TRBV19 and TRBJ2-3, with D perhaps matching TRBD2 (5 bases). Germline V CDR1 and CDR2: LNHDA, SQIVND (reference sequence). The CDR3 loop spans 17 amino acids. Trimming took 2 bases from V and 4 from J, leaving 19 bases between them. CDR3 in amino acids: CASSINPGLAMPDTQYF. Here the CDR3 DNA reads TGTGCCAGTAGTATAAACCCTGGGCTAGCTATGCCAGATACGCAGTATTTT.

This clone is a singleton in its sample. The J gene is TRBJ2-7, the V gene TRBV14, with 7 bases matching TRBD1. CDR1 is SGHDN, CDR2 FVKESK, per germline. CDR3 length: 14 residues. V was clipped by 0 bases and J by 3 bases; unmatched bases: 2. CDR3 sequence reads: CASSQDWDSYEQYF. Here the CDR3 DNA reads TGTGCCAGCAGCCAAGATTGGGACAGCTACGAGCAGTACTTC.

This clone was seen just once. The rearrangement links TRBV11-2 to TRBJ2-7; TRBD2 aligns across 9 bases. With V trimmed by 1 base and J by 4 bases, 5 bases remained unmatched. Per germline, CDR1 SGHAT and CDR2 FQNNGV. This CDR3 has 15 amino acids. CDR3 sequence (DNA): TGTGCCAGCAGCTTAGGGGCGGGAGGGCCATACGAGCAGTACTTC. Protein product: CASSLGAGGPYEQYF.

The rearrangement joins TRBV19 to TRBJ2-7, with 7 bases matching TRBD2. CDR1 is LNHDA and CDR2 is SQIVND in the germline V gene (reference sequence). Trimming at V came to 1 base and at J to 6 bases, leaving 6 bases not matched to a gene. This CDR3 spans 14 amino acids. CDR3 residues: CASSIGTREGEQYF. The DNA for the CDR3 is TGTGCCAGTAGTATAGGCACCAGGGAGGGCGAGCAGTACTTC.

The chain employs TRBV27 and TRBJ2-1; TRBD2 agrees at 8 bases. Germline V gene sequence: CDR1 MNHEY, CDR2 SMNVEV (reference sequence). V was clipped by 8 bases and J by 2 bases; unmatched bases: 11. There are 16 residues in the CDR3. The chain's CDR3 is CASLRKPGGTYNEQFF. The CDR3 DNA follows: TGTGCCAGCCTTAGGAAACCGGGAGGGACCTACAATGAGCAGTTCTTC.

The chain carries TRBV28 and TRBJ1-1; 10 bases are shared with TRBD1. Germline CDR1 is MDHEN and CDR2 is SYDVKM. V lost 5 bases, J lost 5 bases, and 5 bases stayed unmatched. CDR3 length: 14 residues. CDR3 in amino acids: CASSRTGGKTEAFF. DNA of the CDR3: TGTGCCAGCAGTCGGACAGGGGGGAAGACTGAAGCTTTCTTT.

The chain employs TRBV12-1 and TRBJ2-4; the table's D gene call, TRBD1, was not cross checked with the DNA. TRBV12-1 is deemed a pseudogene. The CDR3 has 14 residues. CDR3 loop: CASSFSPGKNIQYF. In DNA form, the CDR3 reads TGTGCCAGCAGCTTTTCGCCAGGTAAAAACATTCAGTACTTC.

The chain employs TRBV4-2 and TRBJ2-2, with 8 bases that match TRBD2. J was trimmed by 7 bases and V by 4 bases; bases with no gene match: 11. The CDR3 is 16 residues long. Germline V lookup: CDR1 LGHNA, CDR2 YNFKEQ. In DNA form, the CDR3 reads TGTGCCAGCAGCCCCAGCCCCGGGAGGGCCTTCGGGGAGCTGTTTTTT. Translated: CASSPSPGRAFGELFF.

V usage is TRBV4-3 and J usage is TRBJ2-7; no definite D call. The germline V and J ends were trimmed by 0 bases and 1 base, with 7 bases remaining between them. Germline V lookup: CDR1 LGHNA, CDR2 YSLEER. This CDR3 comprises 14 residues. CDR3 coding DNA: TGCGCCAGCAGCCAAGAAACTCCGTCCTACGAGCAGTACTTC. Protein sequence: CASSQETPSYEQYF.